The T cell receptor beta chain under discussion was sequenced for a study of blood T cell repertoires in COVID-19. In the study overall: Specimens from acute and convalescent COVID-19 originated in the United States, Italy and Spain. PBMCs, B-cell-depleted T cells, or T cells provided the cDNA or gDNA that made up the material.

This CDR3 comprises 14 residues. Germline CDR1 reads SGHRS; CDR2 reads YFSETQ. The ends lost 2 bases at V and 4 bases at J; junction bases unmatched: 4. The table came from immunoSEQ multiplex PCR; TCRdb's copy has only in-frame clones and leaves some out. The sample records about 400,000 clones, roughly nine tenths being singletons. The source of this sequence is a woman in her twenties or thirties who had recovered from COVID-19. Sample: PBMCs or T cells enriched from blood (not recorded which). V usage is TRBV5-1 and J usage is TRBJ2-3, with TRBD2 identical over 7 bases. The CDR3 nucleotides are TGCGCCAGCAGCTTCGACACTAGCGCAGATACGCAGTATTTT. It is translated as CASSFDTSADTQYF. The variable domain in full, completed from reference TRBV5-1 and TRBJ2-3, reads KAGVTQTPRYLIKTRGQQVTLSCSPISGHRSVSWYQQTPGQGLQFLFEYFSETQRNKGNFPGRFSGRQFSNSRSEMNVSTLELGDSALYLCASSFDTSADTQYFGPGTRLTVL.